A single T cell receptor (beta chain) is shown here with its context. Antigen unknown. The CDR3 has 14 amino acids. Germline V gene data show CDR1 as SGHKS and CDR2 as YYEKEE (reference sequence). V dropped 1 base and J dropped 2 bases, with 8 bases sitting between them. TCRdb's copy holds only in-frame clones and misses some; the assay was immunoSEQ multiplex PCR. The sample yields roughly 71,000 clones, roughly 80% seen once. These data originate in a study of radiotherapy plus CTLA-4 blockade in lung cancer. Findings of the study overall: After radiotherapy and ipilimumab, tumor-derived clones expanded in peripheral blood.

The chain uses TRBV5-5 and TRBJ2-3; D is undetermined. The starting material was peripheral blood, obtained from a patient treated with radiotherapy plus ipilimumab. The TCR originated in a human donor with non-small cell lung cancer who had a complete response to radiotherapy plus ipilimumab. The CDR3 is CASSLFGATDTQYF. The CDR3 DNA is TGTGCCAGCAGCTTGTTTGGCGCCACAGATACGCAGTATTTT.